The present T cell receptor (beta chain) was sequenced within a study of technical replicates of blood from several donors (dated by TCRdb to about 2017). Via the germline V gene, CDR1 is SGHRS and CDR2 YFSETQ. V is trimmed back by 3 bases and J by 6 bases, and the junction contains 7 bases that no gene match accounts for. The CDR3 contains 15 residues, cysteine and phenylalanine counted. Only the CDR3 portion is preserved as DNA: 45 bases, with reading frame beginning at the first base. Preparation of the library involved the immunoSEQ multiplex PCR assay. This immuneACCESS table, as held by TCRdb, lists in-frame sequences with V and J called but not all clones. Of the missing ones, under half trace to an unresolved V gene in checked studies; the others have no known cause. A total of about 88,000 clones appear in this sample, about 94% of them only once. 0.25% of the sample is taken by the ten largest.

Concerning this clone: Its binding antigen is unknown. No quality values exist for individual bases; no much larger clone is one base distant.

This sequence originates from a human donor in good health. The chain was built from TRBV5-1 and TRBJ2-3; TRBD2 fits 10 bases in the junction. The sequencing input was T cells isolated from PBMCs. The nucleotides read TGCGCCAGCAGCTCCGAAGCGGGAGGGAGGGATACGCAGTATTTT. It translates as CASSSEAGGRDTQYF.